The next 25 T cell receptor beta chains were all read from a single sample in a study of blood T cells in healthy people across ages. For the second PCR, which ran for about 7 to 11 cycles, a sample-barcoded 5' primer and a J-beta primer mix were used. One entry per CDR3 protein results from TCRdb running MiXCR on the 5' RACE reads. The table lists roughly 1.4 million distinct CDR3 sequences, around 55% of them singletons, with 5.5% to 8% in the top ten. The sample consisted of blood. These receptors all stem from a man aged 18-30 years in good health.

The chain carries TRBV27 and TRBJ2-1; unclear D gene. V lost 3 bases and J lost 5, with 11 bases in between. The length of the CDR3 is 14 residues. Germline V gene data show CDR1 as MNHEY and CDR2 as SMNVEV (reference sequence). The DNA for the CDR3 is TGTGCCAGCAGTTTCTCGCCCTCTCACAATGAGCAGTTCTTC. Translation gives CASSFSPSHNEQFF.

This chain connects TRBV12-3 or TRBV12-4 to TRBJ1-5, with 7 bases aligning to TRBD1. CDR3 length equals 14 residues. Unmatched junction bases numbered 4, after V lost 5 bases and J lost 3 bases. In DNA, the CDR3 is TGTGCCAGCAGTGGGACAGAGATCAATCAGCCCCAGCATTTT. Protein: CASSGTEINQPQHF.

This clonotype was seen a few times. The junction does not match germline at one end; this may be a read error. CDR3 nucleotides: TGTGCCATTAGTGGTACACAGGGGCCGGGCACAGATACGCAGTATTTT. This sequence encodes CAISGTQGPGTDTQYF. V and J are TRBV10-3 and TRBJ2-3; 7 positions match TRBD1. The CDR3 spans 16 residues. Germline values: CDR1 ENHRY, CDR2 SYGVKD.

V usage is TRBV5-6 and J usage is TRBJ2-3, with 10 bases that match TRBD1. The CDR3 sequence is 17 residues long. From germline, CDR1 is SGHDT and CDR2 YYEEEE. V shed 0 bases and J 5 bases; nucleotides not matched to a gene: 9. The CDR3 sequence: CASSLDVGQGIGDTQYF. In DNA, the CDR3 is TGTGCCAGCAGCTTGGACGTGGGACAGGGGATTGGAGATACGCAGTATTTT. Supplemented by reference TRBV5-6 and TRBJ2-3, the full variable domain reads DAGVTQSPTHLIKTRGQQVTLRCSPKSGHDTVSWYQQALGQGPQFIFQYYEEEERQRGNFPDRFSGHQFPNYSSELNVNALLLGDSALYLCASSLDVGQGIGDTQYFGPGTRLTVL.

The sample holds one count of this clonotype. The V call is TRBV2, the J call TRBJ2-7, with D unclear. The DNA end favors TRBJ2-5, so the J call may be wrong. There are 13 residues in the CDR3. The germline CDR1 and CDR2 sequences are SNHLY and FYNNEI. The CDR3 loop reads CASRPRRLETQYF. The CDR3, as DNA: TGTGCCAGCAGGCCACGGCGCCTAGAGACCCAGTACTTC.

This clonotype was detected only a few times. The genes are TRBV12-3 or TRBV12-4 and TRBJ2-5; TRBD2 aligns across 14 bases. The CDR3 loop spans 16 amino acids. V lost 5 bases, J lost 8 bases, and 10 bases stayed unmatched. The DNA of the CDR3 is TGTGCCAGCAGTATGACTAGCGGGAGGGAAATCGACACCCAGTACTTC. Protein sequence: CASSMTSGREIDTQYF.

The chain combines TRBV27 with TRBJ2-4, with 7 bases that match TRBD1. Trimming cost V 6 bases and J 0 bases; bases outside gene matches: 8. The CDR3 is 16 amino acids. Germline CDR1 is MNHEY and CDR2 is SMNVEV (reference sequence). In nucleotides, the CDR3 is TGTGCCAGCAGCCCGGGACAGAAACTAGCCAAAAACATTCAGTACTTC. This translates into CASSPGQKLAKNIQYF.

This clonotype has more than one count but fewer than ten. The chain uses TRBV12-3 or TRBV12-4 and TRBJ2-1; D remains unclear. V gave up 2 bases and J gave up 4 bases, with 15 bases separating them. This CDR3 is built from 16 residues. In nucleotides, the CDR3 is TGTGCCAGCAGTTTAATTGTTACCGAAACTTACAATGAGCAGTTCTTC. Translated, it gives CASSLIVTETYNEQFF.

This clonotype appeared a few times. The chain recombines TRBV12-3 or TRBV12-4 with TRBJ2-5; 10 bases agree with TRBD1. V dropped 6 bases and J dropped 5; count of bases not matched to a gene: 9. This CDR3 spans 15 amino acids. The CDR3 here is CASSAPGTGVETQYF. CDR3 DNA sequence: TGTGCCAGCAGCGCACCCGGGACAGGGGTCGAGACCCAGTACTTC.

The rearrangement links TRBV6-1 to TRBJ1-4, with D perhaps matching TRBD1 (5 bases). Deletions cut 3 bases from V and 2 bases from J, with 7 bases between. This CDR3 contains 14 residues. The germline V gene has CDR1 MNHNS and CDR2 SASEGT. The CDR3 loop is CASSDRVTNEKLFF. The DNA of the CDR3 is TGTGCCAGCAGTGACAGGGTTACTAATGAAAAACTGTTTTTT.

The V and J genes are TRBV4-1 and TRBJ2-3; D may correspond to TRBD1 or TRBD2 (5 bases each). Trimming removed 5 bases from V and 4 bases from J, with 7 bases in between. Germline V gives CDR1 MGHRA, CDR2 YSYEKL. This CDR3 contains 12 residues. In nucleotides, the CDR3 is TGCGCCAGCAGCGGGGACCCAGATACGCAGTATTTT. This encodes CASSGDPDTQYF.

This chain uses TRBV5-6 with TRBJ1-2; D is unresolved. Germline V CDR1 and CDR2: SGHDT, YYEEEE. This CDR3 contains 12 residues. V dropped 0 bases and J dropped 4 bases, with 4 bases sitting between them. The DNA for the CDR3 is TGTGCCAGCAGCTTGGCGCCCTATGGCTACACCTTC. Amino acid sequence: CASSLAPYGYTF.

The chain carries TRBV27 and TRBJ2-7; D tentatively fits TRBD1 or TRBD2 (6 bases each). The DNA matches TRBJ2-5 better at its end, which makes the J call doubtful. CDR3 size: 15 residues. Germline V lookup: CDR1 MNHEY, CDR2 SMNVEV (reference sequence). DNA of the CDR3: TGTGCCAGCAGTTTAAGTGGGGGGCGCCTAGAGACCCAGTACTTC. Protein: CASSLSGGRLETQYF.

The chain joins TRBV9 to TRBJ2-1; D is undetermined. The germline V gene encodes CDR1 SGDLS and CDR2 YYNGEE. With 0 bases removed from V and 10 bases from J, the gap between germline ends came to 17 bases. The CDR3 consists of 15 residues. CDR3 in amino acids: CASSVEGGTVGEQFF. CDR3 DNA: TGTGCCAGCAGCGTAGAGGGCGGAACCGTGGGGGAGCAGTTCTTC.

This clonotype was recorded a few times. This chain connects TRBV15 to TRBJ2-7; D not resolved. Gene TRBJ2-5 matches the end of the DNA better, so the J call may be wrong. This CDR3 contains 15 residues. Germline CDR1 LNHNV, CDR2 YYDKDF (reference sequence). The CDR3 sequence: CATSSHPVGRETQYF. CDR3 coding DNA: TGTGCCACCAGCAGTCATCCGGTTGGCCGAGAGACCCAGTACTTC.

CDR3 bases: TGTGCCAGCAGCCAAGCCTACAGGGAAGGAGAGGCTTTCTTT. Translation gives CASSQAYREGEAFF. This chain links TRBV3-1 with TRBJ1-1; TRBD1 is a possible D gene (6 bases). The germline V and J ends were trimmed by 1 base and 11 bases, with 17 bases remaining between them. Germline V CDR1 and CDR2: LGHDT, YNNKEL (reference sequence). The CDR3 has 14 residues.

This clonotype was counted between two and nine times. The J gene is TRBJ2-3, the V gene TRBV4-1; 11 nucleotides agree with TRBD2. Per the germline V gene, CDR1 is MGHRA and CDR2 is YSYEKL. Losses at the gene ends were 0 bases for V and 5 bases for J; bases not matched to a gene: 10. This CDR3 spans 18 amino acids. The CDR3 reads CASSQDTYLLAGEDTQYF. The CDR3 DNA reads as TGCGCCAGCAGCCAAGACACGTATCTACTAGCGGGAGAAGATACGCAGTATTTT.

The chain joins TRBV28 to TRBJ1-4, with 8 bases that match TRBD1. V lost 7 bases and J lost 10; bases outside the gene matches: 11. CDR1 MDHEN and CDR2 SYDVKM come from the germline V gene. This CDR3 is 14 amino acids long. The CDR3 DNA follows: TGTGCCAGCACCCCGGGACAGGTACATGTAAAACTGTTTTTT. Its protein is CASTPGQVHVKLFF.

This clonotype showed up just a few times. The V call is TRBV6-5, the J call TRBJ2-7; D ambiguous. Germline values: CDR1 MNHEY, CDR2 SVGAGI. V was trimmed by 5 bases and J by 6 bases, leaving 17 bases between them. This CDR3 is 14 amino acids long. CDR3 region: CASSPSSDPGEQYF. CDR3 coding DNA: TGTGCCAGCAGTCCCTCATCAGACCCCGGCGAGCAGTACTTC.

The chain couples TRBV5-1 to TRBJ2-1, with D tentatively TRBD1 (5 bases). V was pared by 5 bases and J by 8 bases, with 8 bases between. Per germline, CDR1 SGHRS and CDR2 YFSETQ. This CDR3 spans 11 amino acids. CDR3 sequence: CASRGVHEQFF. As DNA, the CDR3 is TGCGCCAGCAGAGGGGTGCATGAGCAGTTCTTC.

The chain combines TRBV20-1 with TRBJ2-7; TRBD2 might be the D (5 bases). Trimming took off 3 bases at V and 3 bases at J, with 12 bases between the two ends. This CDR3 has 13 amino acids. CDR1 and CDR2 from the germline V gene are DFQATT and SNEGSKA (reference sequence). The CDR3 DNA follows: TGCAGTGCTAGCCTAGCATCGGTCTACGAGCAGTACTTC. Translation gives CSASLASVYEQYF.

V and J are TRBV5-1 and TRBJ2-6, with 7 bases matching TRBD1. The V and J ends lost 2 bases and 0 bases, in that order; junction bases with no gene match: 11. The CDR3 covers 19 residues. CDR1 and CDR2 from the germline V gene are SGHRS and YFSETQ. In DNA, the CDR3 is TGCGCCAGCAGCTTCGTCGAGACAGGGATTCTCTCTGGGGCCAACGTCCTGACTTTC. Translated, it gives CASSFVETGILSGANVLTF.

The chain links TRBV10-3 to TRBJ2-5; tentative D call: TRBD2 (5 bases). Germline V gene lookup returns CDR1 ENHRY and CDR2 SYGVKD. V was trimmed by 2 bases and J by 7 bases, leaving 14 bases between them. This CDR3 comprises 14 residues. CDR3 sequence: CAISEIDGVWTQYF. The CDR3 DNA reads TGTGCCATCAGTGAGATCGACGGGGTCTGGACCCAGTACTTC.

CDR3 protein: CASSPPRGMNTEAFF. CDR3 in DNA: TGTGCCAGCAGTCCGCCGCGGGGAATGAACACTGAAGCTTTCTTT. The V call is TRBV27, the J call TRBJ1-1; D unresolved. V was clipped by 5 bases and J by 0 bases, with 13 bases between them. The germline V gene encodes CDR1 MNHEY and CDR2 SMNVEV (reference sequence). There are 15 residues in the CDR3.

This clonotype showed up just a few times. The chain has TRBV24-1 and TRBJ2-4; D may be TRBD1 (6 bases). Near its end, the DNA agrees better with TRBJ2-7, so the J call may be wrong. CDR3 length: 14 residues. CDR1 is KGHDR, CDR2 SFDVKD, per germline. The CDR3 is CATSDKGQTYEQYF. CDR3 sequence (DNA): TGTGCCACCAGTGATAAAGGACAGACCTACGAGCAGTACTTC.